Listed here is a single T cell receptor beta chain. Its antigen is not identified. The data stem from a study of shared clonotypes between healthy human individuals. Background on the study: Per donor, CD8 memory used one plate, CD8 naive used two, CD4 memory used three and CD4 naive used three. Study-wide findings and caveats: Across four donors, naive CD4 shared roughly 5.1%, naive CD8 over 3%, memory CD4 roughly 2.1%, memory CD8 around 0.36%.

There were only Caucasian adults among the donors, and all lived in Nashville, Tennessee. The V segment lost 0 bases and the J segment 9 bases; nucleotides outside the gene matches: 2. The CDR3 runs to 13 residues. Germline V gene data show CDR1 as LGHNA and CDR2 as YSLEER. This table comes from immunoSEQ multiplex PCR, and its TCRdb copy is limited to in-frame clones, with some not included. This sample has more than 1 million clones; more than 75% occur once, and the top ten carry 0.5% to 0.6%. The sequence derives from a man younger than 35 in good health. Some clones in this sample may be carry-over from other donors' samples. The sample comprised memory CD4+ T cells from PBMCs. Subset described: CD45RA-negative fraction. This chain links TRBV4-3 with TRBJ2-1; 7 bases map to TRBD2. CDR3 residues: CASSQDWEGEQFF. For the CDR3, the DNA is TGCGCCAGCAGCCAAGATTGGGAGGGTGAGCAGTTCTTC.